This TCR beta chain was sequenced for a study of radiotherapy plus CTLA-4 blockade in lung cancer. Study outcomes and limitations: The study found tumor-derived TCR clones expanded in blood after radiotherapy plus ipilimumab.

The data were produced by immunoSEQ multiplex PCR, yet TCRdb's version contains in-frame clones alone and is incomplete. The profile shows approximately 60,000 clones, roughly 80% of them singletons. As regards this clone: Its target is unknown.

This CDR3 has 14 residues. Germline-derived CDR1 and CDR2 are WSHSY and SAAADI. Trimming cost V 6 bases and J 4 bases; bases outside gene matches: 6. This specimen consisted of peripheral blood, obtained from a patient treated with radiotherapy plus ipilimumab. This TCR was sampled from a human donor with non-small cell lung cancer who had a complete response to radiotherapy plus ipilimumab. The chain carries TRBV10-2 and TRBJ1-1; 9 nucleotides match TRBD1. The CDR3 DNA reads TGCGCCAGCAGCGCCTCGACAGGGGGCACTGAAGCTTTCTTT. Its protein is CASSASTGGTEAFF.